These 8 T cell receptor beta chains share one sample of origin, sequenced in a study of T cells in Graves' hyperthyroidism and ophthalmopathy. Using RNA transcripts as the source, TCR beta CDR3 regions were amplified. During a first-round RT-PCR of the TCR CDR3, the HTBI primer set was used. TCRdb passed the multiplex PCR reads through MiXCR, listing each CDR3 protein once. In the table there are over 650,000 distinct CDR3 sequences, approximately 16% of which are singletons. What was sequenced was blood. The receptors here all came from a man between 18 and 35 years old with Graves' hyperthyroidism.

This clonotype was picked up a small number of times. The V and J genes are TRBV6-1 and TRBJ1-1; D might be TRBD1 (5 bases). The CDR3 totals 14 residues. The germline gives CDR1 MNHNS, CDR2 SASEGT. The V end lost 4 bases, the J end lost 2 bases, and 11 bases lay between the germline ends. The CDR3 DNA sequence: TGTGCCAGCAGTGCCAATGGGGGAAACACTGAAGCTTTCTTT. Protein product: CASSANGGNTEAFF.

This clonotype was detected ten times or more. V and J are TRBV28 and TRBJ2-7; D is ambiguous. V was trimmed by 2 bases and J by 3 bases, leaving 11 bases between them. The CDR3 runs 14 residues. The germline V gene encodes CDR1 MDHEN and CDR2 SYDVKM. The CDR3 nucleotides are TGTGCCAGCAGTTTAAACCCATCCCTCTACGAGCAGTACTTC. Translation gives CASSLNPSLYEQYF.

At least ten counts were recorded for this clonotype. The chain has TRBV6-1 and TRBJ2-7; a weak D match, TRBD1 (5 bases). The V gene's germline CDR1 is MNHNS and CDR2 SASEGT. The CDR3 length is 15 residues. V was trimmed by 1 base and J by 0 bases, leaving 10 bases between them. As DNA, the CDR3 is TGTGCCAGCAGTGAAGGGCCGGACACCTCCTACGAGCAGTACTTC. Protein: CASSEGPDTSYEQYF.

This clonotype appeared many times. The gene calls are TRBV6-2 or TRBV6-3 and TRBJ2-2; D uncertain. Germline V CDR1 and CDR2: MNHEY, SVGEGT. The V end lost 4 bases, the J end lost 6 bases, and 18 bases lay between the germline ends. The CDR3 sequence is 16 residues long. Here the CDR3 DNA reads TGTGCCAGCAGTTTTCGGCTACTCCTGGGTGCCGGGGAGCTGTTTTTT. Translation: CASSFRLLLGAGELFF.

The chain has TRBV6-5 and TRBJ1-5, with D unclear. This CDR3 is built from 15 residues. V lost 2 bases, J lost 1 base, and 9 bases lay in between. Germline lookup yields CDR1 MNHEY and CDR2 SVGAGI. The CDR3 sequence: CASSYGPPSNQPQHF. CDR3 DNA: TGTGCCAGCAGTTACGGACCCCCAAGCAATCAGCCCCAGCATTTT.

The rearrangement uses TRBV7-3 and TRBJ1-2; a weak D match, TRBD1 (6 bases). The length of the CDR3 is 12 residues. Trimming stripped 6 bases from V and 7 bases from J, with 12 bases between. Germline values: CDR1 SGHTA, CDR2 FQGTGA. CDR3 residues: CASRWGATGYTF. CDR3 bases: TGTGCCAGCAGGTGGGGGGCTACTGGCTACACCTTC.

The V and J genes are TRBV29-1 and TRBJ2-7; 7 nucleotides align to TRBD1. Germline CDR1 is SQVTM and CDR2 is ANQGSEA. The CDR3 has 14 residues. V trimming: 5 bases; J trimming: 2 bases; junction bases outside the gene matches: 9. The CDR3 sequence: CSVRFPQGAYEQYF. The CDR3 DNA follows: TGCAGCGTTCGCTTCCCGCAGGGGGCCTACGAGCAGTACTTC.

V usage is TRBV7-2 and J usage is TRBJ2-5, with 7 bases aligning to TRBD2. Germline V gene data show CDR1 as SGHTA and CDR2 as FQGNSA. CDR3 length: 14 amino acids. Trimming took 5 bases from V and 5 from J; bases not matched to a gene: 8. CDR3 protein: CASSPGLGMETQYF. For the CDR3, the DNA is TGTGCCAGCAGCCCCGGACTAGGAATGGAGACCCAGTACTTC.